Shown below are 13 T cell receptor beta chains from a single sample sequenced in a study of beta chain features in type 1 diabetes. Since all of the isolated RNA was reverse transcribed, expressed TCRB transcripts were what got sequenced. Method: immunoSEQ multiplex PCR; TCRdb's copy keeps in-frame clones and lacks some. The sample shows hundreds of thousands of clones, roughly 12% of them seen only once. What was sequenced was naive CD4+ T cells from blood. The source of these receptors is a man between 18 and 29 years old in good health.

This clone was picked up a small number of times. The V and J genes are TRBV4-1 and TRBJ2-4, with 9 bases fitting TRBD1. CDR3 size: 16 residues. Germline trimming cut 1 base from V and 0 bases from J; bases unmatched to any gene: 1. The V gene's germline CDR1 is MGHRA and CDR2 YSYEKL. The CDR3: CASSQGDRVAKNIQYF. The CDR3 DNA reads TGCGCCAGCAGCCAAGGGGACAGGGTAGCCAAAAACATTCAGTACTTC.

The chain employs TRBV7-2 and TRBJ2-1; no firm D call. The CDR3 has 15 residues. V lost 5 bases and J 2 bases, leaving 13 bases between the germline ends. Germline-derived CDR1 and CDR2 are SGHTA and FQGNSA. The CDR3 protein is CASSPGEVAYNEQFF. The DNA for the CDR3 is TGTGCCAGCAGCCCCGGAGAGGTCGCCTACAATGAGCAGTTCTTC.

This clone was counted between two and nine times. The genes are TRBV7-2 and TRBJ2-1; 9 nucleotides match TRBD1. The CDR3 sequence is 17 residues long. With 0 bases clipped from V and 7 bases from J, the junction kept 10 bases outside the gene matches. Germline V gene data show CDR1 as SGHTA and CDR2 as FQGNSA. The CDR3 is CASSLARLTGGKNEQFF. CDR3 coding DNA: TGTGCCAGCAGCTTAGCGCGATTGACAGGGGGTAAGAATGAGCAGTTCTTC.

V usage is TRBV7-2 and J usage is TRBJ2-1, with 8 positions matching TRBD2. CDR1 SGHTA and CDR2 FQGNSA come from the germline V gene. The CDR3 length is 13 residues. The J segment lost 11 bases and the V segment lost 0 bases, leaving 3 bases of the junction unmatched. The CDR3 region has the DNA TGTGCCAGCAGCTTAGCAGGCGGGGGGAAGCAGTTCTTC. It translates to CASSLAGGGKQFF.

There are a few counts of this clone. The chain recombines TRBV7-9 with TRBJ2-3; 8 bases fit TRBD2. The CDR3 runs 16 residues. CDR1 is SEHNR, CDR2 FQNEAQ, per germline (reference sequence). Unmatched junction bases numbered 11, after V lost 4 bases and J lost 5 bases. This CDR3 reads CASSSTGGTRKDTQYF. The CDR3 DNA is TGTGCCAGCAGCTCCACCGGTGGGACTAGAAAAGATACGCAGTATTTT.

This chain joins TRBV28 and TRBJ1-2; D may be TRBD1 (5 bases). Trimming removed 4 bases from V and 1 base from J, with 10 bases in between. Looked up from germline, CDR1 is MDHEN and CDR2 is SYDVKM. The CDR3 runs 14 residues. This chain's CDR3 is CASSSGHSNYGYTF. The CDR3 DNA is TGTGCCAGCAGTTCCGGACACAGTAACTATGGCTACACCTTC.

This chain uses TRBV7-2 with TRBJ1-2, with a possible D match to TRBD1 (5 bases). CDR1 and CDR2 (germline): SGHTA, FQGNSA. The CDR3 loop spans 15 amino acids. V was trimmed by 8 bases and J by 4 bases, leaving 20 bases between them. The CDR3 coding sequence is TGTGCCAGCCTCCGGGACTTGCAGAGTCGCTATGGCTACACCTTC. It specifies CASLRDLQSRYGYTF.

V usage is TRBV28 and J usage is TRBJ2-7; 7 bases align to TRBD2. Germline V gene data show CDR1 as MDHEN and CDR2 as SYDVKM. V lost 3 bases to trimming and J lost 1 base; unmatched junction nucleotides: 6. This CDR3 comprises 15 residues. CDR3 sequence (DNA): TGTGCCAGCAGTTTGGTTTCTAGCGGTTCCTACGAGCAGTACTTC. Its protein is CASSLVSSGSYEQYF.

CDR3 residues: CASSLPGGLGSPLHF. As DNA, the CDR3 is TGTGCCAGCAGCCTCCCCGGGGGGCTCGGTTCACCCCTCCACTTT. The chain joins TRBV9 to TRBJ1-6; D might be TRBD1 (6 bases). With 4 bases removed from V and 9 bases from J, the gap between germline ends came to 17 bases. CDR3 size: 15 residues. The germline CDR1 and CDR2 sequences are SGDLS and YYNGEE.

This rearrangement joins TRBV9 to TRBJ1-3; D is possibly TRBD1 (5 bases). The CDR3 spans 15 residues. Germline V gene lookup returns CDR1 SGDLS and CDR2 YYNGEE. The V and J ends lost 0 bases and 5 bases respectively, with 12 bases between them. The CDR3 reads CASSVAGITRNTIYF. As DNA, the CDR3 is TGTGCCAGCAGCGTAGCAGGGATCACCCGAAACACCATATATTTT.

The chain links TRBV11-3 to TRBJ2-7, with 9 bases identical to TRBD2. CDR3 size: 15 residues. Looked up from germline, CDR1 is SGHNT and CDR2 is YENEEA. V lost 1 base and J lost 5; bases outside the gene matches: 6. The CDR3 DNA is TGTGCCAGCAGCTTAGGAGCGGGAGGAGAGGACGAGCAGTACTTC. It specifies CASSLGAGGEDEQYF.

The chain combines TRBV14 with TRBJ1-6; TRBD1 might be the D (5 bases). CDR1 SGHDN and CDR2 FVKESK come from the germline V gene. V lost 4 bases and J lost 5, with 12 bases in between. The length of the CDR3 is 15 residues. This CDR3 is CASSRPGQHNSPLHF. The CDR3 nucleotides read TGTGCCAGCAGCCGCCCCGGACAACATAATTCACCCCTCCACTTT. The complete variable domain, with remaining parts taken from reference TRBV14 and TRBJ1-6, reads EAGVTQFPSHSVIEKGQTVTLRCDPISGHDNLYWYRRVMGKEIKFLLHFVKESKQDESGMPNNRFLAERTGGTYSTLKVQPAELEDSGVYFCASSRPGQHNSPLHFGNGTRLTVT.

V and J are TRBV30 and TRBJ2-7, with unresolved D. V lost 4 bases and J lost 3, with 16 bases in between. Germline CDR1 is GTSNPN and CDR2 is SVGIG (reference sequence). The CDR3 consists of 14 residues. CDR3 sequence: CAWIDNKEHYEQYF. Here the CDR3 DNA reads TGTGCCTGGATAGACAACAAGGAACACTACGAGCAGTACTTC.